The 14 T cell receptor beta chains reported below all come from one sample, sequenced in a study of blood T cell repertoires in COVID-19. Some clones are missing from TCRdb's copy, which holds only in-frame ones; the method was immunoSEQ multiplex PCR. Of around 260,000 clones detected, 75% to 90% appear once; the ten largest clones hold around 0.8%. Sequenced sample: peripheral blood. These receptors all come from a young man with acute or convalescent COVID-19.

The chain combines TRBV30 with TRBJ1-5; 9 bases are a match to TRBD1. V lost 4 bases to trimming and J lost 5 bases; unmatched junction nucleotides: 3. The CDR3 loop spans 13 amino acids. The germline V gene has CDR1 GTSNPN and CDR2 SVGIG (reference sequence). The CDR3 DNA sequence: TGTGCCTGGAACAGGGGGCCTGATCAGCCCCAGCATTTT. Protein sequence: CAWNRGPDQPQHF.

The rearrangement uses TRBV6-1 and TRBJ2-3; 9 bases match TRBD2. Germline CDR1 reads MNHNS; CDR2 reads SASEGT. This CDR3 comprises 17 residues. With V trimmed by 4 bases and J by 2 bases, 10 bases remained unmatched. CDR3 DNA sequence: TGTGCCAGCAGTGCAATGGGACTAGCCATTAACACAGATACGCAGTATTTT. It encodes CASSAMGLAINTDTQYF.

This clone was detected once. V gene TRBV6-5 combines with J gene TRBJ1-4; D is unclear. CDR1 is MNHEY, CDR2 SVGAGI, per germline. The CDR3 has 12 residues. V dropped 10 bases and J dropped 8 bases, with 14 bases sitting between them. The CDR3 DNA reads TGTGCCACCTCACCTTTGGGCGAAAAACTGTTTTTT. The encoded protein is CATSPLGEKLFF.

The chain carries TRBV6-5 and TRBJ1-5; weak D call: TRBD1 (6 bases). V was clipped by 5 bases and J by 4 bases, with 12 bases between them. The CDR3 contains 14 residues. Looked up from germline, CDR1 is MNHEY and CDR2 is SVGAGI. The CDR3 loop reads CASSPTGRNQPQHF. The CDR3 DNA reads as TGTGCCAGCAGTCCAACAGGGAGAAATCAGCCCCAGCATTTT.

The V call is TRBV18, the J call TRBJ2-1; tentative D call: TRBD1 (6 bases). Germline loops: CDR1 KGHSH, CDR2 LQKENI. This CDR3 region has 13 residues. Trimming shortened V by 4 bases and J by 16 bases, and 20 bases separated the two germline ends. The CDR3 coding sequence is TGTGCCAGCTCACAAATTCAGGACAGTCTAGTATTCTTC. Protein sequence: CASSQIQDSLVFF.

J is TRBJ2-5 and V is TRBV28, with TRBD2 identical over 9 bases. The trim removed 6 bases at V and 5 bases at J, leaving 7 bases unmatched. The CDR3 consists of 14 residues. Germline V gene data show CDR1 as MDHEN and CDR2 as SYDVKM. The DNA for the CDR3 is TGTGCCAGCAGCCGTCGCGGGAGGGAGGAGACCCAGTACTTC. Protein product: CASSRRGREETQYF.

The chain is built from TRBV2 and TRBJ1-5, with TRBD1 identical over 8 bases. Germline V gene sequence: CDR1 SNHLY, CDR2 FYNNEI. The CDR3 sequence is 18 residues long. With 1 base clipped from V and 4 bases from J, the junction kept 12 bases outside the gene matches. CDR3 DNA: TGTGCCAGCAGTGAAGTACAGGGGGGGTATATAGCAAATCAGCCCCAGCATTTT. Translating gives CASSEVQGGYIANQPQHF. Filled out from reference TRBV2 and TRBJ1-5, the complete variable domain reads EPEVTQTPSHQVTQMGQEVILRCVPISNHLYFYWYRQILGQKVEFLVSFYNNEISEKSEIFDDQFSVERPDGSNFTLKIRSTKLEDSAMYFCASSEVQGGYIANQPQHFGDGTRLSIL.

Remarks on this clone: Other DNA variants within this sample encode the same CDR3. The rearrangement uses TRBV19 and TRBJ2-7; 11 positions agree with TRBD1. CDR3 size: 14 residues. V was clipped by 3 bases and J by 6 bases; unmatched bases: 4. Germline-derived CDR1 and CDR2 are LNHDA and SQIVND (reference sequence). DNA of the CDR3: TGTGCCAGTAGTATTCAGGGACAGGGGGGCGAGCAGTACTTC. Protein sequence: CASSIQGQGGEQYF.

This chain joins TRBV3-1 (or the pseudogene TRBV3-2) and TRBJ2-1; tentatively, D is TRBD2 (6 bases). V shed 4 bases and J shed 8 bases, with 18 bases lying between them. The V gene's germline CDR1 is LGHDT and CDR2 YNNKEL (reference sequence). CDR3 size: 15 residues. The CDR3 loop reads CASSPSAGPMDEQFF. The CDR3 nucleotides are TGTGCCAGCAGCCCCTCTGCGGGACCGATGGATGAGCAGTTCTTC.

The chain links TRBV19 to TRBJ2-5, with D possibly being TRBD2 (6 bases). Germline CDR1 is LNHDA and CDR2 is SQIVND (reference sequence). The CDR3 is 15 amino acids. Trimming removed 3 bases from V and 1 base from J, with 12 bases in between. The CDR3 region is CASSIGGKIQETQYF. The CDR3 DNA reads TGTGCCAGTAGTATTGGGGGGAAGATCCAAGAGACCCAGTACTTC.

The chain has TRBV18 and TRBJ2-6, with TRBD1 as a possible D gene (6 bases). This CDR3 has 19 amino acids. Germline assignment: CDR1 KGHSH and CDR2 LQKENI. V lost 2 bases to trimming and J lost 1 base, with 18 bases between them. The CDR3 nucleotides read TGTGCCAGCTCACCAGCTGCCGGGCACAGGGCTTCTGGGGCCAACGTCCTGACTTTC. This encodes CASSPAAGHRASGANVLTF.

V and J are TRBV7-9 and TRBJ2-3, with 8 bases identical to TRBD2. The V segment lost 2 bases and the J segment 4 bases; nucleotides outside the gene matches: 8. Germline CDR1 and CDR2: SEHNR and FQNEAQ (reference sequence). There are 16 residues in the CDR3. DNA of the CDR3: TGTGCCAGCAGCTTATGGGGCGGGGGGATAGCAGATACGCAGTATTTT. Residues: CASSLWGGGIADTQYF.

The chain recombines TRBV6-5 with TRBJ1-5; D ambiguous. The length of the CDR3 is 14 residues. Germline assignment: CDR1 MNHEY and CDR2 SVGAGI. Trimming pared 2 bases from V and 0 bases from J, leaving 5 bases between. As DNA, the CDR3 is TGTGCCAGCAGTTACAGGAGTAGCAATCAGCCCCAGCATTTT. Its translation is CASSYRSSNQPQHF.

The chain carries TRBV6-1 and TRBJ2-5, with a tentative D call TRBD2 (5 bases). CDR3 length: 16 amino acids. The ends were cut back, 4 bases at V and 3 bases at J, with 18 bases in the middle. The germline CDR1 and CDR2 sequences are MNHNS and SASEGT. The CDR3 nucleotides read TGTGCCAGCAGTGTCCTTGGACTGTTGAATAAAGAGACCCAGTACTTC. Translated, it gives CASSVLGLLNKETQYF.